Listed below are T cell receptor beta chains from one sample, sequenced in a study of radiotherapy plus CTLA-4 blockade in lung cancer. Sequencing used immunoSEQ multiplex PCR; TCRdb keeps in-frame clones, though not all of them. Among roughly 30,000 clones listed, 70% to 80% were seen once. Material: peripheral blood, obtained from a patient treated with radiotherapy plus ipilimumab. The receptors here all came from a human donor with non-small cell lung cancer who had stable disease on radiotherapy plus ipilimumab. Each CDR3 is given without its conserved first and last residue.

>TRBV10-3|12
AIKSPGGGETQY
>TRBV7-9|11
ASSQTGGTEAF
>TRBV9|12
ASSVESRGDTQY
>TRBV7-2|10
ASSFLAGEQF
>TRBV19|15
ASSMGAGGAGERGYT
>TRBV5-1|13
ASSLATGAYYEQY
>TRBV18|11
ASSGQGNTEAF
>TRBV25-1|13
ASSRQGRSTDTQY
>TRBV11-3|11
ASRSRDPYEQY
>TRBV27|13
ASSFERSSYNEQF
>TRBV6-5|12
ASKGLQGNTEAF
>TRBV6-5|11
ASRGAANEKLF
>TRBV9|16
ASSLGGGTGGTNEKLF
>TRBV7-3|13
ASSLEVSGANVLT
>TRBV10-2|12
ASKSGGNTDTQY
>TRBV6-5|12
ASSQRTERDTQY
>TRBV7-9|12
ASSLLQAEGTQY
>TRBV27|13
ASSLAPGSTDTQY
>TRBV6-6|12
ASSSPGVGETQY
>TRBV28|12
ASSLSGMTGELF
>TRBV5-5|13
ASSLTGQSTGELF
>TRBV10-3|12
AISAQGDGTEAF
>TRBV7-9|12
ASSLAQGIYGYT
>TRBV5-5|12
ASSLKGAQETQY
>TRBV18|12
ASSPDRVNTEAF
>TRBV10-3|13
AISREQGSNQPQH
>TRBV6-1|10
ASTERRYGYT
>TRBV25-1|9
ASSVWWEQY
>TRBV6-5|8
ATRGQAKF
>TRBV5-4|13
ASSLGAGNTGELF
>TRBV11-2|12
ASSLGTVRSPQY
>TRBV5-6|13
ASSLEIGSGTEAF
>TRBV9|12
ASSPNPENQPQH
>TRBV30|11
AGELAATDTQY
>TRBV2|14
ASSEGRTSGGETQY
>TRBV7-2|9
ASSGGQGVY